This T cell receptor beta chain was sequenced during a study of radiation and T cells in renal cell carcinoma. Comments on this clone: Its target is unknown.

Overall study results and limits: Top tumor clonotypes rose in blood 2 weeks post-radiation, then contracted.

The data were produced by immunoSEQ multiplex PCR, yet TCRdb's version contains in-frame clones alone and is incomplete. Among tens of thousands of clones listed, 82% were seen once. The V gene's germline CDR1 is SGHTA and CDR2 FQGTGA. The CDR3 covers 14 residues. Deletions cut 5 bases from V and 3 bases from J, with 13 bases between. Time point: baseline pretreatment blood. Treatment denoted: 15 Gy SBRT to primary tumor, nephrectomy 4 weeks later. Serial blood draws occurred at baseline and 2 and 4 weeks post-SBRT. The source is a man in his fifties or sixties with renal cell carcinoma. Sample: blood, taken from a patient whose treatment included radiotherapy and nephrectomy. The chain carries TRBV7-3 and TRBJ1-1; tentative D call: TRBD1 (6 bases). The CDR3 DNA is TGTGCCAGCAGCACTAGGGGGGGAGACACTGAAGCTTTCTTT. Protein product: CASSTRGGDTEAFF.